The 5 T cell receptor beta chains in this list originate from one sample, sequenced in a study of cytomegalovirus exposure and HLA in healthy donors. A multiplex PCR was run with 60 Vbeta primers and 13 Jbeta primers. The table came from immunoSEQ multiplex PCR; TCRdb's copy has only in-frame clones and leaves some out. The sample records some 48,000 clones, around 80% being singletons. Sequenced sample: PBMCs. The receptors originated from a man aged 30 to 39 in good health and CMV-seropositive.

In regard to this clone: One end of the junction varies from germline; a read error may be responsible. The chain couples TRBV6-6 to TRBJ1-5; possibly TRBD1 for D (5 bases). CDR3 length equals 16 residues. Germline V lookup: CDR1 MNHNY, CDR2 SVGAGI (reference sequence). The chain's CDR3 is CASSSLDRGSNQPQNF. The DNA of the CDR3 is TGTGCCAGCAGTTCCCTCGACAGAGGCAGCAATCAGCCCCAGAATTTT.

This clone was counted a single time. The J gene is TRBJ2-7, the V gene TRBV18, with D possibly TRBD2 on 5 matching bases. Germline-derived CDR1 and CDR2 are KGHSH and LQKENI. The CDR3 covers 16 residues. Trimming cost V 4 bases and J 2 bases, with 18 bases left between them. CDR3 nucleotide sequence: TGTGCCAGCTCACTCCCGACGGGAAAGGTGGCCTACGAGCAGTACTTC. Residues: CASSLPTGKVAYEQYF.

Turning to this clone: Other DNA sequences in this sample translate to the same CDR3. V is TRBV5-1 and J is TRBJ2-3; tentative D call: TRBD2 (6 bases). CDR1 is SGHRS and CDR2 is YFSETQ in the germline V gene. This CDR3 is built from 15 residues. With 0 bases removed from V and 0 bases from J, the gap between germline ends came to 8 bases. The CDR3 sequence is CASSLGGVSTDTQYF. The DNA for the CDR3 is TGCGCCAGCAGCTTGGGGGGGGTGAGCACAGATACGCAGTATTTT.

This chain links TRBV6-5 with TRBJ2-7; 7 nucleotides match TRBD1. V gave up 2 bases and J gave up 0 bases; unmatched junction bases: 4. The CDR3 contains 15 residues. The V gene's germline CDR1 is MNHEY and CDR2 SVGAGI. This CDR3 is CASSYRGRSSYEQYF. In DNA, the CDR3 is TGTGCCAGCAGTTACAGGGGGCGAAGCTCCTACGAGCAGTACTTC.

The CDR3 spells CASSRVVWSSGANVLTF. Written as DNA, the CDR3 is TGTGCCAGCAGTCGGGTTGTCTGGAGCTCTGGGGCCAACGTCCTGACTTTC. The chain combines TRBV28 with TRBJ2-6; D not certain. The CDR3 sequence is 17 residues long. V was clipped by 5 bases and J by 0 bases, with 14 bases between them. Per germline, CDR1 MDHEN and CDR2 SYDVKM.